The 3 T cell receptor beta chains given below trace back to one sample, sequenced in a study of preoperative IRX-2 immunotherapy in early breast cancer. Treatment denoted: preoperative locoregional IRX-2 cytokine immunotherapy. Repertoires were generated with immunoSEQ multiplex PCR, while TCRdb's copy carries only in-frame clones and drops some. The table records about 62,000 clones, roughly 94% of them present only once. This specimen was taken from a patient treated with IRX-2 immunotherapy. These receptors all come from a human donor with breast cancer.

The V and J genes are TRBV11-2 and TRBJ2-3; 12 bases map to TRBD2. CDR1 is SGHAT, CDR2 FQNNGV, per germline. The length of the CDR3 is 15 residues. V dropped 5 bases and J dropped 9; count of bases not matched to a gene: 9. CDR3 DNA: TGTGCCAGCAGCAAAATGACCGGGACTAGCGGGACGCAGTATTTT. It encodes CASSKMTGTSGTQYF.

The chain employs TRBV5-6 and TRBJ2-3; D is possibly TRBD2 (7 bases). The CDR3 is 16 amino acids. Germline V gene data show CDR1 as SGHDT and CDR2 as YYEEEE. Trimming shortened V by 1 base and J by 6 bases, and 18 bases separated the two germline ends. In DNA form, the CDR3 reads TGTGCCAGCAGCTTGTTGGCGGGGGCCCTCGGGGATACGCAGTATTTT. It encodes CASSLLAGALGDTQYF.

This CDR3 is CASSPFRDGSNQPQHF. CDR3 DNA sequence: TGTGCCAGCAGCCCCTTCCGAGACGGGAGCAATCAGCCCCAGCATTTT. The chain links TRBV7-9 to TRBJ1-5; the D is unclear. The CDR3 runs to 16 residues. From germline, CDR1 is SEHNR and CDR2 FQNEAQ (reference sequence). Trimming shortened V by 5 bases and J by 1 base, and 15 bases separated the two germline ends.